One sample yielded the 3 T cell receptor beta chains listed below, sequenced in a study of T cells in tuberculosis. Sequenced by immunoSEQ multiplex PCR; TCRdb stores in-frame clones only, minus some. The repertoire holds tens of thousands of clones, with 95% as singletons. The sequencing sample was made of PBMCs. These receptors were collected from a donor between 10 and 35 years old with latent tuberculosis or without tuberculosis infection.

This rearrangement joins TRBV11-2 to TRBJ1-2; 8 bases match TRBD1. Germline values: CDR1 SGHAT, CDR2 FQNNGV. The CDR3 sequence is 18 residues long. Trimming cost V 5 bases and J 0 bases; bases outside gene matches: 14. The CDR3 sequence is CASSPAARTGNSNYGYTF. CDR3 nucleotides: TGTGCCAGCAGCCCCGCCGCTAGGACAGGGAACTCTAACTATGGCTACACCTTC.

The chain combines TRBV14 with TRBJ1-4; 8 nucleotides line up with TRBD1. Trimming took 4 bases from V and 10 from J; bases not matched to a gene: 14. Germline V gene data show CDR1 as SGHDN and CDR2 as FVKESK. The CDR3 contains 16 residues. The chain's CDR3 is CASSPYIGQGRGKLFF. CDR3 DNA: TGTGCCAGCAGCCCTTATATTGGACAGGGAAGAGGAAAACTGTTTTTT.

V is TRBV11-2 and J is TRBJ1-1; possibly TRBD1 for D (5 bases). V was trimmed by 7 bases and J by 5 bases, leaving 14 bases between them. The CDR3 contains 13 residues. Germline V lookup: CDR1 SGHAT, CDR2 FQNNGV. Here the CDR3 DNA reads TGTGCCAGCATTCCTCTGGGGCGTACTGAAGCTTTCTTT. It is translated as CASIPLGRTEAFF.